The rows below give T cell receptor beta chains drawn from one sample of a study of T-cell memory formation after mild COVID-19. TCRdb reanalysed the 5' RACE reads using MiXCR and keeps one entry per CDR3 protein. This sample yields about 240,000 distinct CDR3 sequences, of which 8% to 9.5% are seen a single time; 22% belongs to the top ten. The sequenced sample was PBMCs or a T cell subset sorted from them (not recorded which). Source of these receptors: a young man who had mild COVID-19 (a few samples of this study predate the infection). Cell type and time point are not known. The CDR3 runs from the conserved cysteine through the conserved F or W. D genes are given only for firm matches. Size tells how often a clone was seen (once, few, many) or the class of an expanded clone, and some rows leave it out.

D gene,clone size,V gene,J gene,CDR3 length,CDR3 DNA,CDR3 protein
.,.,TRBV29-1,TRBJ2-3,12,TGCAGCGTTGGTCCTGGCGCAGATACGCAGTATTTT,CSVGPGADTQYF
TRBD1,few,TRBV6-2/TRBV6-3,TRBJ1-2,14,TGTGCCAGCAGTTTCGCGACAGGGCCCTATGGCTACACCTTC,CASSFATGPYGYTF
TRBD1,.,TRBV7-3,TRBJ2-1,15,TGTGCCAGCAGCGTCAGGGGGAGCTCCTACAATGAGCAGTTCTTC,CASSVRGSSYNEQFF
TRBD1,.,TRBV6-2/TRBV6-3,TRBJ2-7,17,TGTGCCAGCAGTTACGAAGGACAGGATGTTTTTTCCTACGAGCAGTACTTC,CASSYEGQDVFSYEQYF
TRBD1,.,TRBV18,TRBJ2-3,16,TGTGCCAGCTCACGGACCCAGACAGGGGGCCCAGATACGCAGTATTTT,CASSRTQTGGPDTQYF
TRBD2,many,TRBV7-2,TRBJ2-3,18,TGTGCCAGCAGTCATCTCGGGTGGGGACTAGCGGACACAGATACGCAGTATTTT,CASSHLGWGLADTDTQYF
TRBD2,few,TRBV5-1,TRBJ2-5,16,TGCGCCAGCAGCTTGGGGACTAGCGGGTCCCAAGAGACCCAGTACTTC,CASSLGTSGSQETQYF
.,few,TRBV20-1,TRBJ2-1,14,TGCAGTGCTAGAAACAGCATGACTTACAATGAGCAGTTCTTC,CSARNSMTYNEQFF
TRBD1,.,TRBV10-3,TRBJ2-2,14,TGTGCCATCCCGGGACAGGGGAGCACCGGGGAGCTGTTTTTT,CAIPGQGSTGELFF
.,few,TRBV29-1,TRBJ2-1,15,TGCAGCGTTCAAGACCTCCCTCGGGGAACCAATGAGCAGTTCTTC,CSVQDLPRGTNEQFF
TRBD1,few,TRBV7-2,TRBJ1-2,19,TGTGCCAGCCCCAGGAGGGTCGGGACAGCCGTACCACTGAACTATGGCTACACCTTC,CASPRRVGTAVPLNYGYTF
.,.,TRBV4-1,TRBJ1-6,15,TGCGCCAGCAGCCAAGACGCCGGCAGGTACTCACCCCTCCACTTT,CASSQDAGRYSPLHF
.,.,TRBV5-1,TRBJ2-2,15,TGCGCCAGCAGCTTGGCCGGGGTAATTGCCGGGGAGCTGTTTTTT,CASSLAGVIAGELFF
.,.,TRBV12-3/TRBV12-4,TRBJ2-1,13,TGTGCCAGCAGTGCCGGGGAGCGCAATGAGCAGTTCTTC,CASSAGERNEQFF
.,few,TRBV6-2/TRBV6-3,TRBJ1-1,16,TGTGCCAGCAGTTACGGCCTGGGTTCCGTGAACACTGAAGCTTTCTTT,CASSYGLGSVNTEAFF
TRBD2,few,TRBV5-6,TRBJ2-2,19,TGTGCCAGCAGCTTGCGGCGTCTAGCGGGGCAACTATCCACCGGGGAGCTGTTTTTT,CASSLRRLAGQLSTGELFF
TRBD1,many,TRBV5-1,TRBJ1-1,15,TGCGCCAGCAGCTTCCAGACAGGGGGAAGCACTGAAGCTTTCTTT,CASSFQTGGSTEAFF
TRBD1,many,TRBV29-1,TRBJ2-7,15,TGCAGCGTTGAAGATGTCACAGGGGCGGACTACGAGCAGTACTTC,CSVEDVTGADYEQYF
.,few,TRBV30,TRBJ1-5,13,TGTGCCTGGAGCCCGGGTGTCGGACAGCCCCAGCATTTT,CAWSPGVGQPQHF
TRBD1,few,TRBV30,TRBJ2-1,13,TGTGCCTGGAGTTCGGGACAGAACAATGAGCAGTTCTTC,CAWSSGQNNEQFF
TRBD1,few,TRBV4-3,TRBJ2-7,15,TGCGCCAGCAGCCAAGGGGACAGCTTCTCCTACGAGCAGTACTTC,CASSQGDSFSYEQYF
.,.,TRBV7-2,TRBJ2-7,15,TGTGCCAGCAGCTTACTCCCCTCCTATTCCTACGAGCAGTACTTC,CASSLLPSYSYEQYF
.,few,TRBV7-9,TRBJ2-1,12,TGTGCCAGCAGCTTCATTGGGGCACAGCAGTTCTTC,CASSFIGAQQFF
.,few,TRBV30,TRBJ1-1,11,TGTGCCTGCTCAGAGGCCACTGAAGCTTTCTTT,CACSEATEAFF
TRBD1,.,TRBV10-2,TRBJ1-2,14,TGCGCCAGCAGCGACAGGGAGTGGGGCTATGGCTACACCTTC,CASSDREWGYGYTF
.,.,TRBV25-1,TRBJ1-6,16,TGTGCCAGCAGTGCTAACAGGTTCTCAAATGCGGCGCCCCTCCACTTT,CASSANRFSNAAPLHF
TRBD2,.,TRBV20-1,TRBJ2-4,17,TGCAGTGCTAAGGGACTAGCGGGCGACCTAGCCAAAAACATTCAGTACTTC,CSAKGLAGDLAKNIQYF
.,few,TRBV20-1,TRBJ2-5,12,TGCAGTGCTAGAGCAACTGCAGAGACCCAGTACTTC,CSARATAETQYF
.,.,TRBV18,TRBJ2-3,16,TGTGCCAGCTCACCACGTACACTAGCAGCTACAGATACGCAGTATTTT,CASSPRTLAATDTQYF
.,.,TRBV5-4,TRBJ1-3,14,TGTGCCAGCAGCTTGGATATCTCTGGAAACACCATATATTTT,CASSLDISGNTIYF
TRBD1,many,TRBV5-1,TRBJ2-3,14,TGCGCCAGCAGCCCGACAGGGGCGCTGGATACGCAGTATTTT,CASSPTGALDTQYF
TRBD1,many,TRBV4-1,TRBJ1-1,12,TGCGCCAGCAGCCTCCAACAGGGGGCCGAGGTCTTT,CASSLQQGAEVF
.,few,TRBV9,TRBJ1-2,13,TGTGCCAGCAGCGACAGGGTGAACTATGGCTACACCTTC,CASSDRVNYGYTF
.,few,TRBV29-1,TRBJ2-4,13,TGCAGCGTTGAAGATCCCCACACCAACATTCAGTACTTC,CSVEDPHTNIQYF
.,few,TRBV7-9,TRBJ1-5,18,TGTGCCAGCAGCTTAGTTCACAGCCAACAGTATAGCAATCAGCCCCAGCATTTT,CASSLVHSQQYSNQPQHF
TRBD1,.,TRBV7-9,TRBJ2-2,16,TGTGCCAGCAGCCCGGGACAGGGTGAGAACACCGGGGAGCTGTTTTTT,CASSPGQGENTGELFF
TRBD1,.,TRBV6-5,TRBJ1-2,12,TGTGCCAGCAGTTACACAGGGGATGGCTACACCTTC,CASSYTGDGYTF
TRBD2,.,TRBV7-8,TRBJ2-3,15,TGTGCCAGCAGCCTCCCGGCGGGGGGGCCCGATACGCAGTATTTT,CASSLPAGGPDTQYF
.,.,TRBV7-9,TRBJ2-1,15,TGTGCCAGCAGCTTAGTGGGTCTGGACTACAATGAGCAGTTCTTC,CASSLVGLDYNEQFF
TRBD2,many,TRBV5-1,TRBJ2-1,16,TGCGCCAGCAGCTTCCTTAGCGGGGGGGCTTTAAATGAGCAGTTCTTC,CASSFLSGGALNEQFF
TRBD2,.,TRBV5-1,TRBJ2-7,15,TGCGCCAGCAGCTCCGGGACTAGCGGACTCTACGAGCAGTACTTC,CASSSGTSGLYEQYF
TRBD1,.,TRBV20-1,TRBJ1-5,14,TGCAGTGCTGGCGGACAGGGCTTTTATCAGCCCCAGCATTTT,CSAGGQGFYQPQHF
TRBD2,.,TRBV3-1,TRBJ2-5,14,TGTGCCAGCAGCCGTAGCGGGGGGCCCCCGGATAAGTACTTC,CASSRSGGPPDKYF
.,.,TRBV7-6,TRBJ2-2,16,TGTGCCAGCAGCCCTCCCCAAAACAGGTTCTCCGGGGAGCTGTTTTTT,CASSPPQNRFSGELFF
.,.,TRBV24-1,TRBJ2-5,14,TGTGCCACCGCGGGAGAGGGGGACCAAGAGACCCAGTACTTC,CATAGEGDQETQYF
.,many,TRBV4-3,TRBJ2-1,16,TGCGCCAGCAGCCAAGATTTGTACAGTCAGAACAATGAGCAGTTCTTC,CASSQDLYSQNNEQFF
TRBD2,.,TRBV7-2,TRBJ2-7,15,TGTGCCAGCAGCCCCTTCAGCGGGGGGACCTACGAGCAGTACTTC,CASSPFSGGTYEQYF
.,few,TRBV24-1,TRBJ2-3,17,TGTGCCACCAGTGATGCTACCGGGACGGGCGGTCCAGATACGCAGTATTTT,CATSDATGTGGPDTQYF
.,.,TRBV3-1,TRBJ2-3,15,TGTGCCAGCAGCCCGGGACTCGCTGTGGGAGATACGCAGTATTTT,CASSPGLAVGDTQYF
.,few,TRBV6-2/TRBV6-3,TRBJ2-5,12,TGTGCCAGCAGTTACAGGGTCGAGACCCAGTACTTC,CASSYRVETQYF
TRBD1,.,TRBV7-6,TRBJ1-1,19,TGTGCCAGCAGCTTAGTAGGGACCGGGACAGGGGAGCCCATGGCTGAAGCTTTCTTT,CASSLVGTGTGEPMAEAFF
.,.,TRBV20-1,TRBJ2-7,15,TGCAGTGCTAGAGATCCGACAAGGGGGTCTTACGAGCAGTACTTC,CSARDPTRGSYEQYF
TRBD1,.,TRBV5-1,TRBJ2-7,18,TGCGCCAGCAGCCCCGGACAGGGGTCATACATACAGTCCTACGAGCAGTACTTC,CASSPGQGSYIQSYEQYF
TRBD1,many,TRBV6-5,TRBJ1-1,14,TGTGCCAGCAGTTACTCAGGGCCAGGGGGTGAAGCTTTCTTT,CASSYSGPGGEAFF
.,.,TRBV6-5,TRBJ2-6,17,TGTGCCAGCAGTTCCCTGGCAGGGCCCTCTGGGGCCAACGTCCTGACTTTC,CASSSLAGPSGANVLTF
.,.,TRBV6-6,TRBJ1-2,13,TGTGCCAGCCACCGGGACGCCGACTATGGCTACACCTTC,CASHRDADYGYTF
.,.,TRBV15,TRBJ2-7,15,TGTGCCACCAGCAGAACTCCGACAGCTAGCGACGAGCAGTACTTC,CATSRTPTASDEQYF
.,few,TRBV4-3,TRBJ2-2,17,TGCGCCAGCAGCCAAGTCAAAACAGCGACCTACACCGGGGAGCTGTTTTTT,CASSQVKTATYTGELFF
TRBD1,.,TRBV18,TRBJ2-4,11,TGTGCCAGCTCGGCGGACAGGGGATCTTACTTC,CASSADRGSYF
.,few,TRBV4-3,TRBJ2-7,15,TGCGCCAGCAGCCACCGGGCCCAGGGACCCTACGAGCAGTACTTC,CASSHRAQGPYEQYF